This T cell receptor (beta chain) was identified during a study of blood T cell repertoires in COVID-19. Study-level background: Nucleic acid was either cDNA or gDNA, and it came from T cells, B-cell-depleted T cells, or PBMCs.

CDR1 and CDR2 from the germline V gene are SGHVS and FQNEAQ. With 5 bases clipped from V and 4 bases from J, the junction kept 6 bases outside the gene matches. The CDR3 has 14 amino acids. Original processing methods: It was from reference gene primer amplification that nucleated cell counts were estimated. Produced via immunoSEQ multiplex PCR; TCRdb's table is partial and in-frame only. V, J and clone size derive from that table, while D and trimming were established from the DNA sequence. In the table there are a few hundred thousand clones, 70% to 90% of which are singletons. The V and J genes are TRBV7-8 and TRBJ2-5, with 8 bases matching TRBD2. The TCR comes from a man aged 50-60 years who had recovered from COVID-19. The sequenced sample consisted of peripheral blood. The CDR3 is CASSPPGLGETQYF. The CDR3, as DNA: TGTGCCAGCAGCCCCCCGGGACTAGGAGAGACCCAGTACTTC.